This TCR beta chain was sequenced in a study of shared clonotypes between healthy human individuals (TCRdb year 2020). For the study in its entirety: The cohort comprised a couple of women and three men aged 18 to 49 years. For each donor, CD4 naive and CD4 memory were each given three plates, CD8 naive was given two plates, and CD8 memory was given one plate. To estimate repertoire size and how much clonotypes are shared between individuals, the study performed deep sequencing of blood TCR repertoires from a few healthy adults. Different laboratories and diverse techniques were used to prepare libraries and sequence TCR repertoires, to increase sequencing depth and limit assay-specific biases. Per donor, leukapheresis produced somewhere between about 0.8 and 9 billion PBMCs. General findings and caveats noted by the study authors: The small number of donors limited the genetic and exposure-history diversity represented. Only blood was sampled, and tissue TCR repertoires likely differ from those in blood. Pairwise subsampling led to the expectation that sequencing depth would affect the degree of clonotype sharing among donors. Incomplete sequencing was indicated by rarefaction of sorted-subset datasets, despite the large sequencing depth. Compared with non-shared clonotypes, clonotypes shared by all four sorted-subset donors had higher generation probabilities. When four donors were compared, the shared fraction of clonotypes was about 5.4% for naive CD4, roughly 3.3% for naive CD8, about 2.4% for memory CD4, and 0.35% to 0.4% for memory CD8. Larger estimated clonotype richness was generally found for naive subsets than for memory subsets.

Of note for this clone: Its recognized antigen is unknown. Base-call qualities are not available, and no considerably larger clone is one nucleotide away.

Healthy HIV-negative adults with no recently reported acute infections or vaccinations were included as donors. Only Caucasian adults living in Nashville, Tennessee, USA were represented among the donors. CD4+ T cells were enriched by magnetic negative selection, after which naive cells were positively selected on CD45RA and the negative fraction was taken as the memory subset. Blood was obtained by leukapheresis, after which PBMCs were separated by Ficoll-Histopaque density gradient centrifugation and cryopreserved in liquid nitrogen vapor phase. Analytical flow cytometry was used to check the purity and quantity of each magnetically sorted T cell population. From each sorted fraction, genomic DNA was isolated and quantified by UV absorbance on a Nanodrop 2000c. TCR CDR3 regions were amplified from genomic DNA by multiplex PCR using the deep immunoSEQ assay. Genomic DNA extracted from each cell subset was distributed evenly over all wells of several immunoSEQ 96-well plates, and each plate served as one replicate. For sorted subsets, each replicate PCR was loaded with 200 ng genomic DNA, equivalent to approximately 33,000 T cell genomes. Purified libraries were quantified with a Qubit 3.0 fluorometer, sized on a Bioanalyzer 2100, and re-quantified with the KAPA Library Quantification kit. A separate single-read 150-cycle Illumina NextSeq 550 flow cell was used to sequence each immunoSEQ 96-well plate. As for how the authors treated the data: The immunoSEQ output contained only junctional sequences without quality scores, so filtering could not match that applied to full-length reads. Sequences were annotated with PyIR, a Python wrapper for IgBLAST v1.9, using IMGT germline references to assign V/J genes and CDR3. Reads were removed for weak V/J assignments (E-value above 1e-6), missing CDR3, stop codons, out-of-frame junctions, or ambiguous translated residues. V3J clonotypes were defined by identical inferred V gene, J gene, and CDR3 amino acid sequence. The percentage overlap between two repertoires was calculated by dividing the number of shared unique clonotypes by the size of the smaller repertoire. RTK rarefaction, the Chao1 estimator, and Recon v2.1 estimates of unobserved clonotypes were used to assess repertoire richness. For all TCRbeta clonotypes obtained by the gDNA method from several donors, generation probabilities were computed with OLGA. TCRdb retrieved this table from immuneACCESS and kept in-frame rearrangements only. Not all clones are present; in checked studies, unresolved V genes account for under half, and no reason is known for the remainder. That table supplies the V and J calls and clone size; D and trimming were determined from the DNA. The sample has about 530,000 clones on record, 90% to 97% of them singletons. Approximately 0.06% of the sample comes from the top ten.

CDR1 MGHRA and CDR2 YSYEKL are derived from the germline V gene. A distance of 17 bases separates the germline ends of V and J, which lose 5 bases and 1 base respectively. The CDR3 measures 17 amino acids from cysteine to phenylalanine. CDR3 DNA only is kept here, 51 bases in frame from base 1. This clonotype was obtained from a woman in her thirties in good health. The chain is assembled from TRBV4-1 and TRBJ2-2; the D segment could be TRBD1, given 7 matching bases. The sample comprised naive CD4+ T cells sorted from blood. Taken with the paper, the label for cell subset or site translates to: CD45RA+ positively selected. The CDR3 protein: CASSSLGGQLNTGELFF. At the DNA level, the sequence is TGCGCCAGCAGCTCCTTGGGGGGACAGTTGAACACCGGGGAGCTGTTTTTT.